Shown below are 29 T cell receptor beta chains from a single sample sequenced in a study of regulatory T cells in long-lasting Graves disease. To make TCR beta libraries, researchers used iRepertoire HTBI primers and Arm-PCR of CDR3 regions. Using its own MiXCR run on the multiplex PCR reads, TCRdb lists one record per CDR3 protein. In the table there are 650,000 to 700,000 distinct CDR3 sequences, about 32% of which are singletons. Time point of the sample: persistent/refractory GD, antithyroid drugs over 5 years with positive TRAb. Extracted RNA from PBMCs served as the source of the TCR library. The material was peripheral blood mononuclear cells (PBMCs), obtained when the disease was refractory, from a patient treated with antithyroid drugs. These receptors were taken from a female donor with Graves disease.

The chain combines TRBV5-1 with TRBJ1-1; 7 bases are a match to TRBD1. This CDR3 spans 15 amino acids. Germline V lookup: CDR1 SGHRS, CDR2 YFSETQ. The V gene end was trimmed by 4 bases and the J gene end by 4 bases; junction bases not matched to a gene: 10. The CDR3 DNA follows: TGCGCCAGCAGCCCCGACAGGGCGGTCGGCACTGAAGCTTTCTTT. It specifies CASSPDRAVGTEAFF.

This clonotype was detected many times. In DNA, the CDR3 is TGTGCCAGCAGTTTACCCCGGTCCACCTCAGGCTACACCTTC. Its translation: CASSLPRSTSGYTF. The chain couples TRBV28 to TRBJ1-2; D is ambiguous. V was cut by 2 bases and J by 8 bases, with 15 bases left in between. The CDR3 sequence is 14 residues long. The germline V gene encodes CDR1 MDHEN and CDR2 SYDVKM.

This clonotype was counted only a few times. The chain uses TRBV18 and TRBJ1-5; D possibly corresponds to TRBD1 (6 bases). The V end was cut by 1 base, the J end by 4 bases, with 11 bases between. Germline V gene lookup returns CDR1 KGHSH and CDR2 LQKENI. The CDR3 runs to 15 residues. The CDR3 coding sequence is TGTGCCAGCTCACCACGGGGGGCCGGGAATCAGCCCCAGCATTTT. It encodes CASSPRGAGNQPQHF.

This clonotype was recorded a few times. The J gene is TRBJ1-5, the V gene TRBV6-1, with a weak D call TRBD1 (6 bases). V lost 8 bases to trimming and J lost 1 base, with 21 bases between them. The CDR3 has 17 amino acids. Germline loops: CDR1 MNHNS, CDR2 SASEGT. In DNA form, the CDR3 reads TGTGCCAGCCTCCGGGACACCCCAATTTGGAGCAATCAGCCCCAGCATTTT. As protein: CASLRDTPIWSNQPQHF.

This sequence joins TRBV7-9 and TRBJ2-7; tentative D call: TRBD1 (6 bases). The CDR3 has 14 residues. Germline CDR1 and CDR2: SEHNR and FQNEAQ (reference sequence). V lost 4 bases to trimming and J lost 1 base, with 11 bases between them. The CDR3 sequence is CASSSFTGSYEQYF. In DNA, the CDR3 is TGTGCCAGCAGCTCGTTTACAGGGTCCTACGAGCAGTACTTC.

There are a few counts of this clonotype. This sequence joins TRBV29-1 and TRBJ1-1, with 7 bases identical to TRBD1. Germline values: CDR1 SQVTM, CDR2 ANQGSEA. The CDR3 length is 16 residues. V shed 6 bases, J shed 2 bases, and the junction held 15 bases outside the gene matches. The CDR3 nucleotides are TGCAGCGTCAGCCCGACAGGGAGAATAGGTAACACTGAAGCTTTCTTT. It encodes CSVSPTGRIGNTEAFF.

The chain links TRBV7-9 to TRBJ2-7; D is perhaps TRBD2 (6 bases). Trimming stripped 7 bases from V and 1 base from J, with 14 bases between. The CDR3 spans 14 residues. CDR1 SEHNR and CDR2 FQNEAQ come from the germline V gene (reference sequence). The CDR3 bases are TGTGCCAGCACCGCGGACGGACTATCCTACGAGCAGTACTTC. Translating gives CASTADGLSYEQYF.

This clonotype was seen ten or more times. CDR3 nucleotide sequence: TGTGCCAGCGTTCCACAGGGGAACAGGGGCTACACCTTC. Translated: CASVPQGNRGYTF. V is TRBV6-1 and J is TRBJ1-2, with 7 bases matching TRBD1. Germline loops: CDR1 MNHNS, CDR2 SASEGT. Trimming cost V 8 bases and J 8 bases; bases outside gene matches: 11. The CDR3 sequence is 13 residues long.

The chain couples TRBV11-3 to TRBJ2-5; TRBD1 is a possible D gene (5 bases). V lost 4 bases and J 0 bases, leaving 9 bases between the germline ends. Germline V CDR1 and CDR2: SGHNT, YENEEA. The CDR3 is made up of 14 amino acids. The CDR3 spells CASSSRQNQETQYF. The CDR3 coding sequence is TGTGCCAGCAGCTCGAGACAGAACCAAGAGACCCAGTACTTC.

V gene TRBV5-6 combines with J gene TRBJ1-6, with a weak D call TRBD1 (6 bases). CDR1 and CDR2 from the germline V gene are SGHDT and YYEEEE. V lost 1 base to trimming and J lost 10 bases, with 15 bases between them. There are 15 residues in the CDR3. CDR3 sequence (DNA): TGTGCCAGCAGCTTGTTGGCAGGGGCATCCTCACCCCTCCACTTT. Translating it yields CASSLLAGASSPLHF. The full variable domain, rest sourced from reference TRBV5-6 and TRBJ1-6, is DAGVTQSPTHLIKTRGQQVTLRCSPKSGHDTVSWYQQALGQGPQFIFQYYEEEERQRGNFPDRFSGHQFPNYSSELNVNALLLGDSALYLCASSLLAGASSPLHFGNGTRLTVT.

This clonotype appeared a few times. This sequence joins TRBV10-3 and TRBJ1-1; a possible D gene is TRBD1 (5 bases). The germline CDR1 and CDR2 sequences are ENHRY and SYGVKD. The CDR3 is 16 residues long. V gave up 0 bases and J gave up 0 bases, with 11 bases separating them. The CDR3 coding sequence is TGTGCCATCAGTGAGTCCCCCGGGGGGGTGAACACTGAAGCTTTCTTT. Its protein is CAISESPGGVNTEAFF.

The rearrangement uses TRBV11-2 and TRBJ2-7, with D perhaps matching TRBD2 (6 bases). The length of the CDR3 is 15 residues. Deletions cut 4 bases from V and 1 base from J, with 14 bases between. CDR1 is SGHAT, CDR2 FQNNGV, per germline. The CDR3 region has the DNA TGTGCCAGCAGCTGGGTCGGGACTTCTTCCTACGAGCAGTACTTC. Translation gives CASSWVGTSSYEQYF.

This clonotype was counted many times. This chain uses TRBV7-9 with TRBJ1-2; 9 nucleotides match TRBD1. This CDR3 has 12 residues. CDR1 SEHNR and CDR2 FQNEAQ come from the germline V gene (reference sequence). Trimming removed 7 bases from V and 10 bases from J; junction bases left unmatched: 7. The CDR3 coding sequence is TGTGCCAGCACCACCCGGGACAGGGACTACACCTTC. The encoded protein is CASTTRDRDYTF.

The V call is TRBV5-1, the J call TRBJ2-7, with D tentatively TRBD2 (6 bases). Germline values: CDR1 SGHRS, CDR2 YFSETQ. The V end lost 5 bases, the J end lost 0 bases, and 15 bases lay between the germline ends. CDR3 length: 15 amino acids. The CDR3 nucleotides read TGCGCCAGCAGTTCCGGGACTCTGAGCTCCTACGAGCAGTACTTC. Amino acids: CASSSGTLSSYEQYF.

This clonotype has only a few counts. The V and J genes are TRBV20-1 and TRBJ2-2; D might be TRBD2 (5 bases). From germline, CDR1 is DFQATT and CDR2 SNEGSKA (reference sequence). CDR3 length: 14 residues. Trimming removed 6 bases from V and 1 base from J, with 12 bases in between. CDR3: CSALRAVNTGELFF. In DNA, the CDR3 is TGCAGTGCCCTGAGGGCGGTGAACACCGGGGAGCTGTTTTTT.

The chain is built from TRBV20-1 and TRBJ2-4, with no clear D. The CDR3 loop spans 15 amino acids. V dropped 0 bases and J dropped 0 bases, with 9 bases sitting between them. Germline CDR1 DFQATT, CDR2 SNEGSKA (reference sequence). The CDR3 region has the DNA TGCAGTGCTAGAGATCATAGGTTAGCCAAAAACATTCAGTACTTC. Translated: CSARDHRLAKNIQYF.

This clonotype was counted ten times or more. The V gene is TRBV11-3, the J gene TRBJ2-7; 9 bases are a match to TRBD2. Germline CDR1 and CDR2: SGHNT and YENEEA. V was pared by 4 bases and J by 1 base, with 5 bases of the junction left unmatched. The CDR3 length is 15 residues. The CDR3 DNA follows: TGTGCCAGCAGCTCGCATAGCGGGAGTTCCTACGAGCAGTACTTC. Translation gives CASSSHSGSSYEQYF.

This clonotype has a count of ten or more. This sequence joins TRBV2 and TRBJ1-1; 8 bases line up with TRBD1. The CDR3 is made up of 12 amino acids. Germline V gene data show CDR1 as SNHLY and CDR2 as FYNNEI. V dropped 6 bases and J dropped 8; count of bases not matched to a gene: 5. CDR3 amino acids: CASRATGDEAFF. The CDR3 bases are TGTGCCAGCAGGGCGACAGGGGACGAAGCTTTCTTT.

This clonotype turned up a few times. V gene TRBV11-2 combines with J gene TRBJ1-1; 11 bases match TRBD1. V lost 1 base, J lost 4 bases, and 8 bases stayed unmatched. The germline CDR1 and CDR2 sequences are SGHAT and FQNNGV. There are 17 residues in the CDR3. CDR3 bases: TGTGCCAGCAGCTTAGCTGGGACAGGGGGAGTCGGCACTGAAGCTTTCTTT. Translated: CASSLAGTGGVGTEAFF.

This clonotype came up a few times. The CDR3 loop reads CASRWQGPVNEQFF. The CDR3, as DNA: TGTGCCAGCAGGTGGCAGGGACCGGTCAATGAGCAGTTCTTC. The rearrangement uses TRBV28 and TRBJ2-1, with D possibly called TRBD1 or TRBD2 (5 bases each). The ends were cut back, 6 bases at V and 6 bases at J, with 15 bases in the middle. The CDR3 contains 14 residues. Per germline, CDR1 MDHEN and CDR2 SYDVKM.

V gene TRBV20-1 combines with J gene TRBJ2-5; the D gene is possibly TRBD2 (5 bases). CDR1 DFQATT and CDR2 SNEGSKA come from the germline V gene (reference sequence). The V end lost 1 base, the J end lost 5 bases, and 23 bases lay between the germline ends. CDR3 length equals 17 residues. CDR3 coding DNA: TGCAGTGCTAGAGCTCTAGGCGGCCTAGCCTCCCAGGAGACCCAGTACTTC. Encoded protein: CSARALGGLASQETQYF.

This sequence joins TRBV20-1 and TRBJ1-2; 12 bases align to TRBD1. Germline V CDR1 and CDR2: DFQATT, SNEGSKA (reference sequence). The CDR3 runs to 15 residues. V trimming: 4 bases; J trimming: 7 bases; junction bases outside the gene matches: 10. The CDR3 sequence: CSAKDPGQGAGGYTF. The CDR3 DNA reads TGCAGTGCTAAAGACCCGGGACAGGGGGCCGGTGGCTACACCTTC.

This clonotype was seen a handful of times. The CDR3 region is CASMTGIYSGANVLTF. CDR3 DNA: TGTGCCAGTATGACAGGTATTTACTCTGGGGCCAACGTCCTGACTTTC. The V call is TRBV19, the J call TRBJ2-6, with D tentatively TRBD1 (6 bases). This CDR3 has 16 residues. Germline V CDR1 and CDR2: LNHDA, SQIVND (reference sequence). V gave up 7 bases and J gave up 0 bases, with 13 bases separating them. The full variable domain, in which reference TRBV19 and TRBJ2-6 provide the parts outside the CDR3, is DGGITQSPKYLFRKEGQNVTLSCEQNLNHDAMYWYRQDPGQGLRLIYYSQIVNDFQKGDIAEGYSVSREKKESFPLTVTSAQKNPTAFYLCASMTGIYSGANVLTFGAGSRLTVL.

This clonotype was seen only a few times. This chain joins TRBV29-1 and TRBJ1-2; no definite D call. The CDR3 has 14 amino acids. Trimming left V 4 bases short and J 3 bases short, with 15 bases between. The germline V gene encodes CDR1 SQVTM and CDR2 ANQGSEA. CDR3 DNA sequence: TGCAGCGTTGTAGGTTGGGTGGCTGACTATGGCTACACCTTC. Protein: CSVVGWVADYGYTF. The full variable domain, with the rest looked up from reference TRBV29-1 and TRBJ1-2, is SAVISQKPSRDICQRGTSLTIQCQVDSQVTMMFWYRQQPGQSLTLIATANQGSEATYESGFVIDKFPISRPNLTFSTLTVSNMSPEDSSIYLCSVVGWVADYGYTFGSGTRLTVV.

This clonotype appeared many times. The chain has TRBV12-5 and TRBJ2-5, with 8 positions matching TRBD1. This CDR3 is 15 amino acids long. The junction had 6 bases not matched to a gene; V was cut back by 1 base and J by 5 bases. The germline gives CDR1 LGHNT, CDR2 FRNRAP. The CDR3 sequence: CASGLGQGQSETQYF. CDR3 sequence (DNA): TGTGCTAGTGGTTTGGGACAGGGGCAGAGCGAGACCCAGTACTTC. Variable domain in full (rest from reference TRBV12-5 and TRBJ2-5): DARVTQTPRHKVTEMGQEVTMRCQPILGHNTVFWYRQTMMQGLELLAYFRNRAPLDDSGMPKDRFSAEMPDATLATLKIQPSEPRDSAVYFCASGLGQGQSETQYFGPGTRLLVL.

This clonotype was observed a few times. The chain links TRBV29-1 to TRBJ2-7; 7 nucleotides match TRBD2. This CDR3 has 12 amino acids. V lost 3 bases, J lost 3 bases, and 2 bases stayed unmatched. CDR1 is SQVTM and CDR2 is ANQGSEA in the germline V gene. CDR3 region: CSVEGGNYEQYF. The CDR3, as DNA: TGCAGCGTTGAGGGGGGGAACTACGAGCAGTACTTC.

This clonotype has only a few counts. The chain recombines TRBV30 with TRBJ1-6, with 10 bases aligning to TRBD1. The V gene end was trimmed by 0 bases and the J gene end by 3 bases; junction bases not matched to a gene: 8. This CDR3 spans 18 amino acids. CDR1 is GTSNPN and CDR2 is SVGIG in the germline V gene (reference sequence). CDR3 sequence: CAWSVTGTGAYYNSPLHF. The CDR3 region has the DNA TGTGCCTGGAGTGTAACCGGGACAGGGGCTTACTATAATTCACCCCTCCACTTT.

This clonotype was detected a few times. V usage is TRBV13 and J usage is TRBJ1-2; a possible D gene is TRBD1 (5 bases). Germline CDR1 PRHDT, CDR2 FYEKMQ (reference sequence). V dropped 5 bases and J dropped 4 bases, with 17 bases sitting between them. The length of the CDR3 is 15 residues. CDR3 in amino acids: CASSRAGQVSYGYTF. The CDR3 DNA is TGTGCCAGCAGCAGAGCAGGGCAGGTCAGCTATGGCTACACCTTC.

The chain recombines TRBV9 with TRBJ1-3; 7 bases fit TRBD1. Germline V gene sequence: CDR1 SGDLS, CDR2 YYNGEE. V was clipped by 1 base and J by 4 bases; unmatched bases: 8. There are 16 residues in the CDR3. Here the CDR3 reads CASSVSQGQRGNTIYF. As DNA, the CDR3 is TGTGCCAGCAGCGTATCCCAGGGACAGAGGGGAAACACCATATATTTT. The full variable domain, its missing parts supplied by reference TRBV9 and TRBJ1-3, is DSGVTQTPKHLITATGQRVTLRCSPRSGDLSVYWYQQSLDQGLQFLIQYYNGEERAKGNILERFSAQQFPDLHSELNLSSLELGDSALYFCASSVSQGQRGNTIYFGEGSWLTVV.